Shown below are 27 T cell receptor beta chains from a single sample sequenced in a study of vaccination effects on CD4 cells after COVID-19. No cognate antigen is known for these TCRs. Only in-frame clones appear in the TCRdb table, and some are missing; sequencing was by immunoSEQ multiplex PCR. The repertoire consists of 65,000 to 80,000 clones, with roughly 80% occurring once and the leading ten covering roughly 2%. Cells that had been cultured for 10 days were the source of isolated CD4+ T cells. The source was CD4+ T cells from PBMCs cultured without peptide, collected before COVID-19 vaccination. Receptor source: a human donor who received a COVID-19 vaccine.

CDR3 in DNA: TGCGCCACCGGACAGGGACATGGTGAGCAGTTCTTC. Its protein is CATGQGHGEQFF. This sequence joins TRBV10-2 and TRBJ2-1; TRBD1 agrees at 8 bases. This CDR3 spans 12 amino acids. The germline gives CDR1 WSHSY, CDR2 SAAADI. V trimming: 10 bases; J trimming: 9 bases; junction bases outside the gene matches: 8.

This sequence joins TRBV9 and TRBJ2-1, with D possibly called TRBD1 or TRBD2 (5 bases each). V gave up 4 bases and J gave up 3 bases, with 11 bases separating them. Germline values: CDR1 SGDLS, CDR2 YYNGEE. The CDR3 sequence is 14 residues long. CDR3 protein: CASSSGTYYNEQFF. CDR3 DNA: TGTGCCAGCAGCTCCGGGACCTACTACAATGAGCAGTTCTTC.

This clone was seen a few times. This chain links TRBV15 with TRBJ2-1; D remains ambiguous. V was trimmed by 3 bases and J by 7 bases, leaving 16 bases between them. CDR3 length: 15 amino acids. From germline, CDR1 is LNHNV and CDR2 YYDKDF (reference sequence). CDR3 nucleotides: TGTGCCACCAGCAGTTCCCCTCGGGTTCCAAATGAGCAGTTCTTC. Translation gives CATSSSPRVPNEQFF. The full variable domain, completed using reference TRBV15 and TRBJ2-1, is DAMVIQNPRYQVTQFGKPVTLSCSQTLNHNVMYWYQQKSSQAPKLLFHYYDKDFNNEADTPDNFQSRRPNTSFCFLDIRSPGLGDTAMYLCATSSSPRVPNEQFFGPGTRLTVL.

The genes are TRBV7-2 and TRBJ2-2; D remains ambiguous. Germline CDR1 reads SGHTA; CDR2 reads FQGNSA. CDR3 size: 17 residues. The V gene lost 1 base and the J gene lost 1 base, with 13 bases spanning the gap. This chain's CDR3 is CASSLVGRTVNTGELFF. In nucleotides, the CDR3 is TGTGCCAGCAGCTTAGTAGGGCGAACGGTGAACACCGGGGAGCTGTTTTTT.

The chain couples TRBV5-5 to TRBJ1-5, with D possibly TRBD1 on 6 matching bases. The V end lost 3 bases, the J end lost 4 bases, and 14 bases lay between the germline ends. CDR3 length: 15 amino acids. Germline CDR1 reads SGHKS; CDR2 reads YYEKEE (reference sequence). CDR3 amino acids: CASSYTGLRNQPQHF. CDR3 coding DNA: TGTGCCAGCAGCTACACAGGGTTGAGGAATCAGCCCCAGCATTTT. Based on the CDR3 plus reference TRBV5-5 and TRBJ1-5, the full variable domain is DAGVTQSPTHLIKTRGQQVTLRCSPISGHKSVSWYQQVLGQGPQFIFQYYEKEERGRGNFPDRFSARQFPNYSSELNVNALLLGDSALYLCASSYTGLRNQPQHFGDGTRLSIL.

The chain combines TRBV7-2 with TRBJ2-1; 8 bases match TRBD2. The CDR3 is made up of 15 amino acids. Germline V lookup: CDR1 SGHTA, CDR2 FQGNSA. Trimming at V came to 1 base and at J to 9 bases, leaving 8 bases not matched to a gene. The CDR3 reads CASSLGPGGAGEQFF. The CDR3 DNA reads TGTGCCAGCAGCTTAGGTCCCGGGGGGGCCGGTGAGCAGTTCTTC.

The rearrangement links TRBV28 to TRBJ1-1, with no clear D. Germline V lookup: CDR1 MDHEN, CDR2 SYDVKM. Trimming removed 1 base at V and 6 bases at J, with 12 bases between. The CDR3 totals 14 residues. In DNA form, the CDR3 reads TGTGCCAGCAGTTTATCGTGGTTTGGATCTGAAGCTTTCTTT. It translates to CASSLSWFGSEAFF. Filled out from reference TRBV28 and TRBJ1-1, the complete variable domain reads DVKVTQSSRYLVKRTGEKVFLECVQDMDHENMFWYRQDPGLGLRLIYFSYDVKMKEKGDIPEGYSVSREKKERFSLILESASTNQTSMYLCASSLSWFGSEAFFGQGTRLTVV.

The chain joins TRBV9 to TRBJ1-1, with unresolved D. The CDR3 is made up of 17 amino acids. Germline V gene sequence: CDR1 SGDLS, CDR2 YYNGEE. Trimming left V 3 bases short and J 5 bases short, with 23 bases between. Written as DNA, the CDR3 is TGTGCCAGCAGCGCGACAAGTGGGTCCCCCTCCCCTACTGAAGCTTTCTTT. Protein product: CASSATSGSPSPTEAFF.

Comment on this clone: An end of the junction does not agree with germline; a read error may underlie this. The rearrangement joins TRBV6-5 to TRBJ2-1; 9 nucleotides agree with TRBD1. This CDR3 has 15 residues. Per the germline V gene, CDR1 is MNHEY and CDR2 is SVGAGI. CDR3: CACSRDRDTYNEQFF. The CDR3, as DNA: TGTGCCTGCAGCCGGGACAGGGACACCTACAATGAGCAGTTCTTC.

This clone was seen more than once but under ten times. The genes are TRBV11-2 and TRBJ2-7, with a tentative D call TRBD1 (7 bases). The CDR3 covers 15 residues. Trimming stripped 1 base from V and 5 bases from J, with 15 bases between. The germline CDR1 and CDR2 sequences are SGHAT and FQNNGV. The CDR3 protein is CASSLARGDVHEQYV. In DNA form, the CDR3 reads TGTGCCAGCAGCTTAGCCAGGGGGGACGTCCACGAGCAGTACGTC.

The genes are TRBV7-9 and TRBJ1-5; 9 nucleotides match TRBD1. The CDR3 is made up of 16 amino acids. Unmatched junction bases numbered 5, after V lost 1 base and J lost 4 bases. Germline V CDR1 and CDR2: SEHNR, FQNEAQ (reference sequence). CDR3 DNA: TGTGCCAGCAGCTTAGGAGCCGGGACAGGGAATCAGCCCCAGCATTTT. Residues: CASSLGAGTGNQPQHF.

The genes are TRBV18 and TRBJ1-2; D gene uncertain. Per germline, CDR1 KGHSH and CDR2 LQKENI. The CDR3 is 14 amino acids. The V gene lost 2 bases and the J gene lost 6 bases, with 13 bases spanning the gap. For the CDR3, the DNA is TGTGCCAGCTCACCAACCACCCCTGGGAATGGCTACACCTTC. Its protein is CASSPTTPGNGYTF.

The V call is TRBV7-3, the J call TRBJ2-1, with TRBD2 matching over 8 bases. This CDR3 spans 14 amino acids. Germline V lookup: CDR1 SGHTA, CDR2 FQGTGA. V was pared by 5 bases and J by 5 bases, with 5 bases of the junction left unmatched. The CDR3 DNA reads TGTGCCAGCAGCGCCGGGGGGGCCCACAATGAGCAGTTCTTC. Encoded protein: CASSAGGAHNEQFF.

The chain employs TRBV30 and TRBJ2-3; D possibly corresponds to TRBD2 (5 bases). Germline CDR1 and CDR2: GTSNPN and SVGIG (reference sequence). This CDR3 has 14 residues. V lost 2 bases and J lost 0, with 9 bases in between. The CDR3 spells CAWSPIASTDTQYF. The CDR3 DNA reads TGTGCCTGGAGTCCAATAGCGAGCACAGATACGCAGTATTTT.

The CDR3 reads CASSSGTVGKQYV. CDR3 DNA sequence: TGTGCCAGCAGTTCTGGGACAGTGGGTAAGCAGTACGTC. The chain carries TRBV6-5 and TRBJ2-7, with 7 positions matching TRBD1. Trimming cost V 4 bases and J 8 bases; bases outside gene matches: 8. The CDR3 loop spans 13 amino acids. Germline CDR1 is MNHEY and CDR2 is SVGAGI.

The chain couples TRBV9 to TRBJ2-2; D uncertain. The germline V gene has CDR1 SGDLS and CDR2 YYNGEE. V lost 3 bases to trimming and J lost 2 bases, with 2 bases between them. The CDR3 totals 12 residues. The CDR3, as DNA: TGTGCCAGCAGCGCCAACACCGGGGAGCTGTTTTTT. The encoded protein is CASSANTGELFF.

The chain couples TRBV7-3 to TRBJ2-1; 7 bases agree with TRBD1. Germline V gene lookup returns CDR1 SGHTA and CDR2 FQGTGA. V was pared by 5 bases and J by 7 bases, with 8 bases of the junction left unmatched. The CDR3 consists of 14 residues. CDR3: CASSLETGINEQFF. For the CDR3, the DNA is TGTGCCAGCAGCCTCGAGACAGGGATAAATGAGCAGTTCTTC.

The chain's CDR3 is CASKPGGTYEQYV. CDR3 in DNA: TGTGCCAGCAAGCCAGGGGGGACCTACGAGCAGTACGTC. The gene calls are TRBV28 and TRBJ2-7, with TRBD1 as a possible D gene (7 bases). Trimming left V 7 bases short and J 2 bases short, with 12 bases between. The CDR3 has 13 residues. Per germline, CDR1 MDHEN and CDR2 SYDVKM.

A note on this clone: The same CDR3 can be traced to other DNA sequences in this sample. The chain carries TRBV5-1 and TRBJ2-2; the D is unclear. V was shortened by 1 base and J by 5 bases, with 6 bases between the two germline ends. The length of the CDR3 is 13 residues. The germline CDR1 and CDR2 sequences are SGHRS and YFSETQ. This CDR3 is CASSLTDTGELFF. The CDR3 DNA reads as TGCGCCAGCAGCTTGACAGATACCGGGGAGCTGTTTTTT.

The chain uses TRBV24-1 and TRBJ2-5; 12 nucleotides line up with TRBD1. V shed 9 bases and J 5 bases; nucleotides not matched to a gene: 12. The CDR3 covers 16 residues. Per germline, CDR1 KGHDR and CDR2 SFDVKD. In DNA form, the CDR3 reads TGTGCCACCTGGGGACAGGGGGCGTTTGGGTCGGAGACCCAGTACTTC. Translation: CATWGQGAFGSETQYF.

This chain uses TRBV18 with TRBJ2-4; 8 positions match TRBD1. The J segment lost 5 bases and the V segment lost 4 bases, leaving 16 bases of the junction unmatched. The germline CDR1 and CDR2 sequences are KGHSH and LQKENI. CDR3 length: 18 residues. The CDR3 bases are TGTGCCAGCTCACGGTTGGGACAGGCCAGCTCGGGACAAAACATTCAGTACTTC. Translating it yields CASSRLGQASSGQNIQYF.

The rearrangement joins TRBV9 to TRBJ1-3; a weak D match, TRBD1 (5 bases). Trimming took 4 bases from V and 2 from J, leaving 19 bases between them. Looked up from germline, CDR1 is SGDLS and CDR2 is YYNGEE. The CDR3 is 17 amino acids. The DNA for the CDR3 is TGTGCCAGCAGCTCCTACGGGGGAACCTTTACTGGAAACACCATATATTTT. Encoded protein: CASSSYGGTFTGNTIYF.

This clone was observed a few times. The V call is TRBV5-1, the J call TRBJ1-1, with D possibly TRBD1 on 6 matching bases. Germline lookup yields CDR1 SGHRS and CDR2 YFSETQ. The ends were cut back, 4 bases at V and 3 bases at J, with 16 bases in the middle. The CDR3 extends over 15 amino acids. CDR3 DNA: TGCGCCAGCAGCCCAGATCTACAGGGCTACACTGAAGCTTTCTTT. This codes for CASSPDLQGYTEAFF.

V is TRBV29-1 and J is TRBJ1-2; TRBD1 matches at 8 bases. The CDR3 spans 12 residues. The V segment lost 4 bases and the J segment 5 bases; nucleotides outside the gene matches: 3. The germline CDR1 and CDR2 sequences are SQVTM and ANQGSEA. CDR3 in amino acids: CSVGQGPYGYTF. In nucleotides, the CDR3 is TGCAGCGTTGGACAGGGGCCGTATGGCTACACCTTC.

J is TRBJ1-1 and V is TRBV19; 12 positions agree with TRBD1. This CDR3 spans 17 amino acids. Germline values: CDR1 LNHDA, CDR2 SQIVND (reference sequence). The ends lost 5 bases at V and 1 base at J; junction bases unmatched: 8. The CDR3 loop is CASSSGTGGLRNTEAFF. CDR3 sequence (DNA): TGTGCCAGTAGTTCCGGGACAGGGGGCTTGCGGAACACTGAAGCTTTCTTT.

CDR3 sequence: CASSPGQGPYGYTF. DNA for the CDR3: TGTGCCAGCAGCCCCGGACAGGGGCCCTATGGCTACACCTTC. The chain combines TRBV5-6 with TRBJ1-2; 9 bases align to TRBD1. This CDR3 spans 14 amino acids. Trimming took 4 bases from V and 4 from J; bases not matched to a gene: 5. Germline V CDR1 and CDR2: SGHDT, YYEEEE. The full variable domain, its missing parts supplied by reference TRBV5-6 and TRBJ1-2, is DAGVTQSPTHLIKTRGQQVTLRCSPKSGHDTVSWYQQALGQGPQFIFQYYEEEERQRGNFPDRFSGHQFPNYSSELNVNALLLGDSALYLCASSPGQGPYGYTFGSGTRLTVV.

The chain couples TRBV6-5 to TRBJ1-2, with unresolved D. This CDR3 spans 13 amino acids. Trimming removed 2 bases at V and 8 bases at J, with 12 bases between. The germline gives CDR1 MNHEY, CDR2 SVGAGI. The CDR3 DNA is TGTGCCAGCAGTTACACTCCCACCGGGGGCTACACCTTC. This codes for CASSYTPTGGYTF.